The 6 T cell receptor beta chains below were found in one sample sequenced in a study of T cell responses to AZD1222 COVID-19 vaccine. Repertoires were generated with immunoSEQ multiplex PCR, while TCRdb's copy carries only in-frame clones and drops some. The sample consists of approximately 91,000 clones, roughly 90% of them appearing once. This sample comprised peripheral blood, obtained on day 0 of AZD1222 vaccination. The source is an adult in good health.

The rearrangement links TRBV2 to TRBJ2-7, with 8 bases lining up with TRBD2. CDR3 length: 15 amino acids. The ends lost 6 bases at V and 6 bases at J; junction bases unmatched: 13. Germline CDR1 is SNHLY and CDR2 is FYNNEI. The CDR3 is CASRQLSGGQGEQYF. CDR3 in DNA: TGTGCCAGCAGGCAGCTCTCGGGGGGGCAGGGCGAGCAGTACTTC.

The V call is TRBV3-1 (or the pseudogene TRBV3-2), the J call TRBJ2-3; TRBD2 matches 10 bases. V was clipped by 4 bases and J by 4 bases; unmatched bases: 8. CDR1 and CDR2 (germline): LGHDT, YNNKEL (reference sequence). This CDR3 has 16 amino acids. The DNA of the CDR3 is TGTGCCAGCAGCCCCCGGGATAGCGGGGGGCCAGATACGCAGTATTTT. It yields the protein CASSPRDSGGPDTQYF.

The chain links TRBV27 to TRBJ2-5; possibly TRBD1 for D (6 bases). Trimming removed 6 bases at V and 5 bases at J, with 40 bases between. From germline, CDR1 is MNHEY and CDR2 SMNVEV (reference sequence). This CDR3 region has 22 residues. CDR3 in amino acids: CASRPHGQPKYSDLRGGETQYF. CDR3 sequence (DNA): TGTGCCAGCAGGCCCCACGGTCAGCCCAAATACAGTGACCTCAGGGGTGGTGAGACCCAGTACTTC.

The chain uses TRBV19 and TRBJ2-1; D may be TRBD1 (5 bases). V was trimmed by 2 bases and J by 7 bases, leaving 12 bases between them. Germline V CDR1 and CDR2: LNHDA, SQIVND (reference sequence). The CDR3 runs 14 residues. CDR3: CASSIFRGRNEQFF. DNA of the CDR3: TGTGCCAGTAGTATATTTAGGGGCCGAAATGAGCAGTTCTTC.

The genes are TRBV19 and TRBJ1-1; D possibly corresponds to TRBD1 (5 bases). This CDR3 contains 15 residues. Germline V gene data show CDR1 as LNHDA and CDR2 as SQIVND (reference sequence). Deletions cut 2 bases from V and 1 base from J, with 11 bases between. The chain's CDR3 is CASSIRQGPNTEAFF. The CDR3 DNA reads as TGTGCCAGTAGTATACGTCAGGGTCCGAACACTGAAGCTTTCTTT.

This chain connects TRBV19 to TRBJ1-1; 11 nucleotides match TRBD1. CDR3 length equals 16 residues. Germline CDR1 is LNHDA and CDR2 is SQIVND (reference sequence). Unmatched junction bases numbered 7, after V lost 5 bases and J lost 2 bases. CDR3 nucleotide sequence: TGTGCCAGTAGTCCAGGACAGGGGGCAGGCAACACTGAAGCTTTCTTT. This codes for CASSPGQGAGNTEAFF. The entire variable domain, with the rest obtained from reference TRBV19 and TRBJ1-1, is as follows: DGGITQSPKYLFRKEGQNVTLSCEQNLNHDAMYWYRQDPGQGLRLIYYSQIVNDFQKGDIAEGYSVSREKKESFPLTVTSAQKNPTAFYLCASSPGQGAGNTEAFFGQGTRLTVV.